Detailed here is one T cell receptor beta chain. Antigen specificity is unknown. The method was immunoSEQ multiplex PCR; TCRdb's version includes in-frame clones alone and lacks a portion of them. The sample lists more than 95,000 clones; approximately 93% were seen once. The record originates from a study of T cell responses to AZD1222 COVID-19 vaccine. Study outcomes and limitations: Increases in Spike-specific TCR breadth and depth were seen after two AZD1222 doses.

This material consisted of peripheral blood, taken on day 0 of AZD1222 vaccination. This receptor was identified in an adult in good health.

CDR3 loop: CASSPGAVNTEAFF. CDR3 sequence (DNA): TGCGCCAGCAGCCCCGGGGCTGTGAACACTGAAGCTTTCTTT. This rearrangement joins TRBV10-2 to TRBJ1-1; D might be TRBD1 (5 bases). From germline, CDR1 is WSHSY and CDR2 SAAADI. V lost 6 bases to trimming and J lost 0 bases, with 11 bases between them. This CDR3 comprises 14 residues.